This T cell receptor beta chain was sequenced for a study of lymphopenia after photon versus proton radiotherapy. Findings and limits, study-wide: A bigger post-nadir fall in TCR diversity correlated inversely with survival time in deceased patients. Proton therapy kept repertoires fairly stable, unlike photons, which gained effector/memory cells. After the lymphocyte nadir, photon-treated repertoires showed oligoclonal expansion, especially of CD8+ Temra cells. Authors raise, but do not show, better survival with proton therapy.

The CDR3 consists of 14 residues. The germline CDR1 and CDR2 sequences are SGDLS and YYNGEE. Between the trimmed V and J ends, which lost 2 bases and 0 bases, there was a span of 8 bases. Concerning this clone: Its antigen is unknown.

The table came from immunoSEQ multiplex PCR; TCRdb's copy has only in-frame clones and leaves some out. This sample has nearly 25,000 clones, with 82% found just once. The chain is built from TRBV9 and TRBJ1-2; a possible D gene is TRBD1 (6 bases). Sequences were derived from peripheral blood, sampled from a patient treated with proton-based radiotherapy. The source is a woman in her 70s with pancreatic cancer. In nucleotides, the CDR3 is TGTGCCAGCAGCGTTCGGGACACTAACTATGGCTACACCTTC. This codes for CASSVRDTNYGYTF.